A selection of T cell receptor beta chains follows, all from one sample in a study of T-cell reconstitution after alpha-beta-depleted transplantation in children. TCRdb re-derived calls from the PCR reads in MiXCR, one entry per CDR3 protein. Counted here are fewer than 200,000 distinct CDR3 sequences, more than 6.5% occurring once; the ten biggest clones make up 3%. Sequencing was performed on PBMCs from the stem cell graft donor, taken from the stem cell graft. These receptors originate from a human donor who donated a stem cell graft to a child with Wiskott-Aldrich syndrome. Each CDR3 is given with its conserved first and last residue. A D gene is named only where the DNA matches it firmly. Clone size, where shown, is once, few, many, or a class for clones that have expanded.

TRBD2	many	TRBJ2-1	TRBV12-3/TRBV12-4	CASTPGLAGDNEQFF	TGTGCCAGCACTCCGGGACTAGCGGGAGATAATGAGCAGTTCTTC
NA	many	TRBJ2-1	TRBV24-1	CATSDLQANNEQFF	TGTGCCACCAGTGATTTACAGGCTAACAATGAGCAGTTCTTC
TRBD1	many	TRBJ2-5	TRBV9	CASSVGETGGFRETQYF	TGTGCCAGCAGCGTAGGCGAGACAGGGGGCTTTAGGGAGACCCAGTACTTC
NA	many	TRBJ2-1	TRBV3-1	CASSQGDTTRDNEQFF	TGTGCCAGCAGCCAAGGCGACACTACAAGGGACAATGAGCAGTTCTTC
NA	many	TRBJ1-6	TRBV7-9	CASSLAGSLGPLHF	TGTGCCAGCAGCTTAGCGGGATCCCTGGGACCCCTCCACTTT
TRBD2	few	TRBJ2-5	TRBV7-2	CASSPGTSGGTQYF	TGTGCCAGCAGCCCCGGGACTAGCGGGGGGACCCAGTACTTC
NA	many	TRBJ1-4	TRBV7-9	CATSPGDTENEKLFF	TGTGCCACCTCGCCCGGGGACACAGAAAATGAAAAACTGTTTTTT
NA	many	TRBJ2-1	TRBV29-1	CSARADRANEQFF	TGCAGCGCCCGGGCAGACCGCGCCAATGAGCAGTTCTTC
NA	many	TRBJ1-1	TRBV10-3	CAISEIQQDTEAFF	TGTGCCATCAGTGAGATCCAACAAGACACTGAAGCTTTCTTT
TRBD1	many	TRBJ2-1	TRBV20-1	CSAPTGYSYNEQFF	TGCAGTGCTCCGACAGGGTACTCCTACAATGAGCAGTTCTTC
TRBD2	many	TRBJ2-3	TRBV2	CASSSGTSGGTDTQYF	TGTGCCAGCAGCTCCGGGACTAGCGGCGGCACAGATACGCAGTATTTT
TRBD1	many	TRBJ1-4	TRBV5-1	CASSFFTGGNEKLFF	TGCGCCAGCAGCTTTTTCACAGGGGGGAATGAAAAACTGTTTTTT
NA	many	TRBJ1-1	TRBV20-1	CSARPPVTGRNTEAFF	TGCAGTGCTAGACCTCCGGTGACAGGCCGGAACACTGAAGCTTTCTTT
NA	few	TRBJ2-1	TRBV28	CASSSPLGGLQHGFF	TGTGCCAGCAGTTCCCCCCTGGGGGGTTTGCAGCACGGGTTCTTC
NA	NA	TRBJ2-5	TRBV11-3	CASSLRGAGYETQYF	TGTGCCAGCAGCCTGCGAGGGGCAGGGTACGAGACCCAGTACTTC
NA	few	TRBJ2-3	TRBV12-3/TRBV12-4	CASSFGQDTDTQYF	TGTGCCAGCAGTTTTGGGCAGGACACAGATACGCAGTATTTT
NA	many	TRBJ2-1	TRBV6-5	CASLGIGNEQFF	TGTGCCAGTCTTGGGATAGGGAATGAGCAGTTCTTC
TRBD1	many	TRBJ1-1	TRBV6-1	CASSATGYDTEAFF	TGTGCCAGCAGTGCGACAGGGTATGACACTGAAGCTTTCTTT
TRBD1	NA	TRBJ1-5	TRBV12-3/TRBV12-4	CASGPGTANNQPQHF	TGTGCCAGCGGCCCCGGGACAGCAAACAATCAGCCCCAGCATTTT
NA	NA	TRBJ2-7	TRBV7-7	CASSTGHRQEQYF	TGTGCCAGCAGCACCGGCCACAGGCAGGAGCAGTACTTC
TRBD1	many	TRBJ2-5	TRBV27	CASSRNRGHETQYF	TGTGCCAGCAGCCGGAACAGGGGGCACGAGACCCAGTACTTC
TRBD1	many	TRBJ2-3	TRBV7-8	CASRLTGGIDTQYF	TGTGCCAGCAGACTCACAGGGGGCATAGATACGCAGTATTTT
NA	many	TRBJ2-1	TRBV20-1	CSASPRTGEQFF	TGCAGTGCTAGCCCTCGCACCGGTGAGCAGTTCTTC
NA	many	TRBJ1-5	TRBV5-5	CASSLAAGEGNQPQHF	TGTGCCAGCAGCTTGGCGGCCGGGGAAGGCAATCAGCCCCAGCATTTT
NA	few	TRBJ1-4	TRBV7-8	CASSLGALGTNEKLFF	TGTGCCAGCAGCTTGGGGGCTTTAGGAACTAATGAAAAACTGTTTTTT
NA	many	TRBJ1-1	TRBV29-1	CSVRASNTEAFF	TGCAGCGTTAGGGCTTCGAACACTGAAGCTTTCTTT
NA	many	TRBJ1-2	TRBV20-1	CSARDSAGGAKGYTF	TGCAGTGCTAGAGATTCGGCCGGGGGCGCGAAGGGCTACACCTTC
NA	many	TRBJ2-3	TRBV7-9	CASSLDGQFDTQYF	TGTGCCAGCAGCTTAGACGGACAGTTTGATACGCAGTATTTT
NA	few	TRBJ2-6	TRBV5-6	CASSPRRPGANVLTF	TGTGCCAGCAGCCCTCGGCGACCCGGGGCCAACGTCCTGACTTTC
NA	many	TRBJ2-7	TRBV20-1	CSARARLTGVSEQYF	TGCAGTGCTAGAGCCCGATTGACGGGAGTAAGCGAGCAGTACTTC
NA	many	TRBJ1-3	TRBV18	CASSPSAGAWNTIYF	TGTGCCAGCTCACCATCGGCAGGGGCGTGGAACACCATATATTTT
TRBD2	few	TRBJ2-1	TRBV2	CATRTSFSHEQFF	TGTGCCACCAGGACTAGTTTCAGTCATGAGCAGTTCTTC
NA	many	TRBJ2-1	TRBV7-2	CASSLAVGLNNEQFF	TGTGCCAGCAGCTTAGCTGTGGGCCTAAACAATGAGCAGTTCTTC
TRBD1	NA	TRBJ1-5	TRBV7-2	CASSLKGGDQPQHF	TGTGCCAGCAGCTTAAAAGGGGGCGACCAGCCCCAGCATTTT
NA	NA	TRBJ2-7	TRBV3-1	CASSQGPAEAEQYF	TGTGCCAGCAGCCAAGGACCGGCGGAGGCCGAGCAGTACTTC
TRBD2	many	TRBJ2-2	TRBV20-1	CSASRLAGGGELFF	TGCAGTGCCTCCCGGCTAGCGGGGGGCGGGGAGCTGTTTTTT
TRBD1	few	TRBJ2-7	TRBV5-5	CASSFGQGTLYEQYF	TGTGCCAGCAGCTTCGGACAGGGGACCCTATACGAGCAGTACTTC
NA	many	TRBJ2-6	TRBV4-3	CASSQVRGDGANVLTF	TGCGCCAGCAGCCAAGTTAGGGGGGATGGGGCCAACGTCCTGACTTTC
NA	many	TRBJ1-2	TRBV29-1	CSVDIPGHYGYTF	TGCAGCGTTGATATTCCGGGACACTATGGCTACACCTTC
NA	many	TRBJ2-5	TRBV20-1	CSARDSQGRGETQYF	TGCAGTGCTAGAGATTCTCAGGGGCGCGGAGAGACCCAGTACTTC
NA	many	TRBJ1-1	TRBV20-1	CSASAGGGTEAFF	TGCAGTGCTAGTGCTGGCGGGGGAACTGAAGCTTTCTTT
TRBD2	many	TRBJ2-1	TRBV5-1	CASRTRDGGGSPTLNEQFF	TGCGCCAGCAGAACCCGGGACGGGGGGGGGAGCCCTACCCTCAATGAGCAGTTCTTC
TRBD2	few	TRBJ2-1	TRBV7-9	CASSASGRYNEQFF	TGTGCCAGCAGCGCTAGCGGGAGGTACAATGAGCAGTTCTTC
NA	many	TRBJ2-5	TRBV7-2	CASSLAPGGPLQETQYF	TGTGCCAGCAGCTTAGCGCCCGGGGGACCTTTGCAAGAGACCCAGTACTTC
NA	few	TRBJ1-1	TRBV19	CASSIAAGTEAFF	TGTGCCAGTAGTATAGCCGCGGGGACTGAAGCTTTCTTT
TRBD2	NA	TRBJ2-1	TRBV3-1	CACTQRGSGGPYNEQFF	TGTGCCTGCACCCAAAGAGGTAGCGGGGGACCTTACAATGAGCAGTTCTTC
NA	many	TRBJ2-2	TRBV12-3/TRBV12-4	CASSNPTGTGELFF	TGTGCCAGCAGTAACCCAACGGGCACCGGGGAGCTGTTTTTT
NA	few	TRBJ1-4	TRBV2	CASSEVPYNEKLFF	TGTGCCAGCAGTGAAGTCCCTTATAATGAAAAACTGTTTTTT
NA	many	TRBJ2-7	TRBV20-1	CSARFTQGNPYEQYF	TGCAGTGCTAGATTCACCCAGGGCAACCCCTACGAGCAGTACTTC
NA	many	TRBJ2-2	TRBV4-3	CASSPTAPNTGELFF	TGCGCCAGCAGCCCGACAGCCCCGAACACCGGGGAGCTGTTTTTT
NA	many	TRBJ2-2	TRBV29-1	CSVYRDSGELFF	TGCAGCGTGTACAGGGATTCCGGGGAGCTGTTTTTT
TRBD2	many	TRBJ2-7	TRBV4-3	CASSQGLAGTYEQYF	TGCGCCAGCAGCCAAGGATTAGCGGGTACCTACGAGCAGTACTTC
TRBD2	NA	TRBJ2-1	TRBV11-2	CASSSRLAGTYNEQFF	TGTGCCAGCAGTTCGCGACTAGCGGGAACTTACAATGAGCAGTTCTTC
NA	many	TRBJ2-1	TRBV20-1	CSASKGVGINEQFF	TGCAGTGCCAGTAAGGGGGTTGGCATCAATGAGCAGTTCTTC
NA	NA	TRBJ1-2	TRBV6-5	CASSYGAGYGYTF	TGTGCCAGCAGTTACGGGGCTGGGTATGGCTACACCTTC
NA	few	TRBJ2-1	TRBV7-2	CASSRQLVNEQFF	TGTGCCAGCAGCCGCCAACTAGTTAATGAGCAGTTCTTC
NA	many	TRBJ2-7	TRBV20-1	CSASPGEGYEQYF	TGCAGTGCTAGCCCGGGAGAGGGTTACGAGCAGTACTTC
NA	NA	TRBJ1-6	TRBV3-1	CASSWRDSPLHF	TGTGCCAGCAGTTGGAGAGATTCACCCCTCCACTTT
NA	many	TRBJ1-1	TRBV5-1	CASSVFTGPPNTEAFF	TGCGCCAGCAGCGTCTTTACGGGACCCCCGAACACTGAAGCTTTCTTT
NA	many	TRBJ1-4	TRBV5-1	CASSPEGPMGGEKLFF	TGCGCCAGCAGCCCAGAGGGCCCGATGGGTGGTGAAAAACTGTTTTTT